These T cell receptor beta chains were read from a single sample in a study of shared clonotypes between healthy human individuals. Here immunoSEQ multiplex PCR was the method, and the copy in TCRdb shows in-frame clones only, minus some. The table lists a few hundred thousand clones, 50% to 75% of them singletons. Sequencing was carried out using memory CD4+ T cells sorted from blood. These receptors originate from a man under 40 in good health. CDR3s include the opening cysteine and the closing phenylalanine or tryptophan. D genes are given only for firm matches. The size field is filled for only some rows; it gives once, few, many or a size class.

TRBJ2-5 | TRBV10-1 | few | . | CASSEGLEIPQYF | TGCGCCAGCAGTGAGGGACTGGAGATCCCCCAGTACTTC
TRBJ2-2 | TRBV28 | . | . | CASSSTSTGELFF | TGTGCCAGCAGTTCCACCAGCACCGGGGAGCTGTTTTTT
TRBJ2-3 | TRBV13 | once | TRBD1 | CASSFVRGRDTQYF | TGTGCCAGCAGCTTTGTCAGGGGGAGAGATACGCAGTATTTT
TRBJ1-3 | TRBV5-1 | . | TRBD1 | CASRDSSGNTIYF | TGCGCCAGCCGGGACAGCTCTGGAAACACCATATATTTT
TRBJ1-2 | TRBV7-9 | . | TRBD1 | CASSFIWQGATYGYTF | TGTGCCAGCAGCTTTATTTGGCAGGGGGCGACCTATGGCTACACCTTC
TRBJ2-1 | TRBV6-6 | . | . | CASSPLANEQFF | TGTGCCAGCAGCCCCCTCGCCAATGAGCAGTTCTTC
TRBJ2-7 | TRBV11-3 | . | TRBD2 | CASSAAPGTSVYF | TGTGCCAGCAGCGCCGCCCCCGGGACTAGCGTGTACTTC
TRBJ1-1 | TRBV28 | . | . | CASSFRLTGTFF | TGTGCCAGCAGTTTTCGACTGACCGGGACTTTCTTT
TRBJ1-2 | TRBV6-5 | few | TRBD1 | CASSPTGNYGYTF | TGTGCCAGCAGTCCGACAGGGAACTATGGCTACACCTTC
TRBJ2-1 | TRBV13 | . | TRBD1 | CASSLGQGAVEQFF | TGTGCCAGCAGCTTAGGACAGGGGGCGGTTGAGCAGTTCTTC
TRBJ2-1 | TRBV2 | few | TRBD2 | CASRLAGGQGAFF | TGTGCCAGTAGACTAGCGGGAGGGCAGGGGGCGTTCTTC
TRBJ2-1 | TRBV5-4 | . | . | CASSGGPLGNEQFF | TGTGCCAGCAGCGGGGGTCCGCTTGGCAATGAGCAGTTCTTC
TRBJ1-4 | TRBV28 | . | . | CASSQTTGLGEKLFF | TGTGCCAGCAGTCAAACAACAGGGTTAGGTGAAAAACTGTTTTTT
TRBJ2-7 | TRBV5-8 | . | TRBD1 | CASSLIGTGGYEQYF | TGTGCCAGCAGCTTGATCGGGACAGGGGGCTACGAGCAGTACTTC
TRBJ1-1 | TRBV18 | . | . | CASSQLLQGRMNTEAFF | TGTGCCAGCTCACAACTATTACAGGGTAGGATGAACACTGAAGCTTTCTTT
TRBJ2-6 | TRBV11-2 | . | . | CASSPPSGANVLTF | TGTGCCAGCAGTCCCCCCTCTGGGGCCAACGTCCTGACTTTC
TRBJ2-7 | TRBV5-1 | . | . | CASRPGRSYEQYF | TGCGCCAGCCGTCCGGGACGGAGCTACGAGCAGTACTTC
TRBJ2-3 | TRBV18 | . | . | CASSPSSRTDTQYF | TGTGCCAGCTCACCGTCAAGTCGCACAGATACGCAGTATTTT
TRBJ2-7 | TRBV19 | . | TRBD2 | CASSGGAGESYEQYF | TGTGCCAGTAGTGGAGGGGCGGGAGAGAGCTACGAGCAGTACTTC
TRBJ2-1 | TRBV5-1 | . | . | CASSFRDDTGYEQFF | TGCGCCAGCAGCTTTCGAGACGATACTGGTTATGAGCAGTTCTTC
TRBJ2-7 | TRBV25-1 | . | TRBD2 | CASSESLGHGTSGYEQYF | TGTGCCAGCAGTGAATCTCTGGGACACGGGACTAGCGGGTACGAGCAGTACTTC
TRBJ2-7 | TRBV11-2 | . | . | CASSPASGRVYEQYF | TGTGCCAGCAGCCCCGCGTCGGGACGGGTCTACGAGCAGTACTTC
TRBJ2-7 | TRBV5-1 | . | . | CASSLNSPPQGIAYEQYF | TGCGCCAGCAGCTTAAATTCCCCGCCCCAGGGCATCGCCTACGAGCAGTACTTC
TRBJ1-1 | TRBV19 | . | . | CASNHPRGEGTEAFF | TGTGCCAGTAATCACCCAAGGGGGGAGGGCACTGAAGCTTTCTTT
TRBJ1-2 | TRBV7-8 | few | . | CASSLMLSGGAVGYTF | TGTGCCAGCAGCCTAATGCTCTCCGGGGGAGCGGTTGGCTACACCTTC
TRBJ2-1 | TRBV7-2 | once | . | CASNWAGNEQFF | TGTGCCAGCAACTGGGCGGGTAATGAGCAGTTCTTC
TRBJ2-7 | TRBV6-1 | . | . | CACSSPAFKRYEQYF | TGTGCCTGTTCCTCCCCCGCTTTCAAGAGGTACGAGCAGTACTTC
TRBJ2-7 | TRBV11-3 | . | TRBD1 | CASSLGTGTGKHEQYF | TGTGCCAGCAGCTTAGGTACCGGGACAGGGAAGCACGAGCAGTACTTC
TRBJ2-2 | TRBV5-6 | . | . | CASSSLWRGNTGELFF | TGTGCCAGCAGCTCCCTCTGGCGAGGCAACACCGGGGAGCTGTTTTTT
TRBJ1-4 | TRBV5-1 | few | . | CASSPLGRAATNEKLFF | TGCGCCAGCAGCCCACTGGGGAGGGCAGCAACTAATGAAAAACTGTTTTTT
TRBJ1-3 | TRBV5-5 | . | . | CASSLSDRAGNTIYF | TGTGCCAGCAGTCTCTCGGACAGAGCTGGAAACACCATATATTTT